These T cell receptor beta chains were read from a single sample in a study of shared T cell receptors in the human thymus. Profiling relied on immunoSEQ multiplex PCR, and the TCRdb table lists in-frame clones only, not all of them. This table has roughly 550,000 clones, approximately 80% appearing once. The same sample was also studied in work on human thymus T cells.

Sequenced input: thymocytes. The source of these receptors is a boy less than two years old with a congenital heart defect. CDR3s include the opening cysteine and the closing phenylalanine or tryptophan. The D gene is left open where the match is weak. Size values are once, few and many counts, or a class for expanded clones, and some rows have none.

CSAANKEQYF	TGCAGTGCTGCCAACAAGGAGCAGTACTTC	TRBJ2-7	-	-	TRBV20-1
CASWTERGETQYF	TGTGCCAGCTGGACTGAAAGAGGAGAGACCCAGTACTTC	TRBJ2-5	-	-	TRBV25-1
CSVGDIRMNTEAFF	TGCAGCGTTGGGGACATTCGAATGAACACTGAAGCTTTCTTT	TRBJ1-1	-	-	TRBV29-1
CASSIGGTSGTDTQYF	TGTGCCAGCAGCATAGGCGGGACTAGCGGCACAGATACGCAGTATTTT	TRBJ2-3	-	TRBD2	TRBV11-2
CASSQRQAPRPQHF	TGTGCCAGTAGTCAAAGGCAGGCCCCTCGGCCCCAGCATTTT	TRBJ1-5	-	-	TRBV19
CASSYGTGRHEQYF	TGTGCCAGCAGTTATGGGACAGGGAGGCACGAGCAGTACTTC	TRBJ2-7	-	TRBD1	TRBV6-5
CAWSHLTDTQYF	TGTGCCTGGAGCCACTTAACAGATACGCAGTATTTT	TRBJ2-3	-	-	TRBV30
CASSATGPPDTEAFF	TGCGCCAGCAGCGCTACAGGGCCGCCGGACACTGAAGCTTTCTTT	TRBJ1-1	-	-	TRBV5-1
CASSDTGSYEKLFF	TGTGCCAGCAGTGATACAGGCTCCTACGAAAAACTGTTTTTT	TRBJ1-4	-	-	TRBV6-1
CASSLLTDRGLGANVLTF	TGTGCCAGCAGCTTGTTGACGGACAGGGGGCTCGGGGCCAACGTCCTGACTTTC	TRBJ2-6	-	TRBD1	TRBV5-4
CASSEMGSVSSNEKLFF	TGTGCCAGCAGTGAAATGGGGAGCGTTTCGTCAAATGAAAAACTGTTTTTT	TRBJ1-4	-	-	TRBV25-1
CASVSQDYGYTF	TGTGCCAGCGTCAGCCAGGACTATGGCTACACCTTC	TRBJ1-2	-	-	TRBV7-9
CASSQVQVDGEQYF	TGTGCCAGCAGCCAAGTTCAGGTTGACGGCGAGCAGTACTTC	TRBJ2-7	few	-	TRBV14
CAWRDGLRGRVLDTQYF	TGTGCCTGGAGAGACGGGTTGCGAGGGAGGGTTCTGGATACGCAGTATTTT	TRBJ2-3	-	TRBD2	TRBV30
CASSIDLAGDPYEQYF	TGTGCCAGTAGTATAGATCTAGCGGGAGACCCCTACGAGCAGTACTTC	TRBJ2-7	-	TRBD2	TRBV19
CASSPRTVTLDYEQYF	TGTGCCAGCAGCCCGCGGACTGTTACCCTCGACTACGAGCAGTACTTC	TRBJ2-7	-	-	TRBV7-9
CASSSRTSGSSYEQYF	TGTGCCAGCAGCTCCCGGACTAGCGGGAGTTCCTACGAGCAGTACTTC	TRBJ2-7	-	TRBD2	TRBV11-2
CASSFGISNQPQHF	TGTGCCAGCAGTTTCGGGATTAGCAATCAGCCCCAGCATTTT	TRBJ1-5	-	-	TRBV27
CASSSWTSGQAYNEQFF	TGTGCCAGCAGCTCCTGGACTAGCGGGCAAGCCTACAATGAGCAGTTCTTC	TRBJ2-1	-	TRBD2	TRBV7-2
CASSSKAGAGYEQYF	TGTGCCAGCAGTTCTAAGGCGGGAGCGGGCTACGAGCAGTACTTC	TRBJ2-7	-	TRBD2	TRBV27
CASSQVYLYEQYF	TGTGCCAGCAGTCAGGTGTACCTCTACGAGCAGTACTTC	TRBJ2-7	few	-	TRBV6-6
CASSTPGQLLYSNQPQHF	TGTGCCAGCAGTACTCCGGGACAGTTGCTTTATAGCAATCAGCCCCAGCATTTT	TRBJ1-5	-	TRBD1	TRBV28
CASSLWRLGTEAFF	TGCGCCAGCAGCCTCTGGCGGCTGGGCACTGAAGCTTTCTTT	TRBJ1-1	-	-	TRBV4-3
CASRPDRGPGDTQYF	TGTGCCAGTAGACCTGACAGGGGGCCCGGAGATACGCAGTATTTT	TRBJ2-3	-	TRBD1	TRBV19
CASRLIQGPCCGELFF	TGTGCCAGCAGACTCATACAGGGACCCTGCTGCGGGGAGCTGTTTTTT	TRBJ2-2	-	-	TRBV6-6
CASSSRRRMWEKLFF	TGTGCCAGCAGTTCCCGGCGCAGGATGTGGGAAAAACTGTTTTTT	TRBJ1-4	-	-	TRBV28
CASSPNIAGGPVGEQYF	TGTGCCAGCTCACCAAATATAGCGGGAGGGCCTGTGGGGGAGCAGTACTTC	TRBJ2-7	-	TRBD2	TRBV18
CASSPGHMNTEAFF	TGTGCCAGCAGCCCGGGACATATGAACACTGAAGCTTTCTTT	TRBJ1-1	-	-	TRBV27
CAWTGSVLSYNEQFF	TGTGCCTGGACCGGGTCAGTCCTCTCCTACAATGAGCAGTTCTTC	TRBJ2-1	-	-	TRBV30
CASSPHPGLAGVEQYF	TGTGCCAGCAGTCCCCACCCTGGACTAGCGGGAGTTGAGCAGTACTTC	TRBJ2-7	-	TRBD2	TRBV27
CASSEARGQGSNQPQHF	TGTGCCAGCAGTGAAGCGCGCGGACAGGGAAGCAATCAGCCCCAGCATTTT	TRBJ1-5	few	TRBD1	TRBV6-1
CASSQDAGPNEQFF	TGCGCCAGCAGCCAAGATGCAGGCCCCAATGAGCAGTTCTTC	TRBJ2-1	-	-	TRBV4-3
CAWEGPGTEAFF	TGTGCCTGGGAAGGGCCAGGGACTGAAGCTTTCTTT	TRBJ1-1	-	-	TRBV30
CASSKGGRSDTQYF	TGTGCCAGCAGTAAAGGGGGTCGGTCAGATACGCAGTATTTT	TRBJ2-3	few	-	TRBV25-1
CASSQGRRTSHEQYF	TGTGCCAGCAGCCAAGGGCGCAGGACTAGTCACGAGCAGTACTTC	TRBJ2-7	-	TRBD2	TRBV14
CASSLLPHHQETQYF	TGTGCCAGCAGTTTACTCCCACACCACCAAGAGACCCAGTACTTC	TRBJ2-5	-	-	TRBV28
CATQTERNDEQYF	TGTGCCACTCAGACAGAAAGGAACGACGAGCAGTACTTC	TRBJ2-7	-	-	TRBV19
CASSPGGLAGSSGANVLTF	TGTGCCAGCAGCCCTGGAGGGCTAGCGGGTTCCTCTGGGGCCAACGTCCTGACTTTC	TRBJ2-6	-	TRBD2	TRBV5-6
CASSYSPSDTQYF	TGTGCCAGCAGTTACTCTCCCTCAGATACGCAGTATTTT	TRBJ2-3	-	-	TRBV6-7
CASSQAPDSAGNEQFF	TGTGCCAGCAGCCAAGCCCCAGATTCGGCGGGGAATGAGCAGTTCTTC	TRBJ2-1	-	-	TRBV14
CASSAPFEQADNWSEQYF	TGTGCCAGCAGTGCGCCGTTCGAACAGGCGGACAACTGGTCCGAGCAGTACTTC	TRBJ2-7	-	-	TRBV2
CASSIRGWNTGELFF	TGTGCCAGTAGTATCAGGGGATGGAACACCGGGGAGCTGTTTTTT	TRBJ2-2	-	-	TRBV19
CASNLRTGGPEQYF	TGTGCCTCCAACCTTCGGACAGGGGGCCCCGAGCAGTACTTC	TRBJ2-7	-	-	TRBV21-1
CASSQQPYNEQFF	TGTGCCAGCAGCCAACAGCCCTACAATGAGCAGTTCTTC	TRBJ2-1	-	-	TRBV5-4
CSVDGSSTDTQYF	TGCAGCGTTGACGGTTCTTCCACAGATACGCAGTATTTT	TRBJ2-3	-	-	TRBV29-1
CASSPDQVCEQYF	TGTGCCAGCAGCCCCGACCAGGTCTGCGAGCAGTACTTC	TRBJ2-7	-	-	TRBV14
CASSESDRQGGELFF	TGTGCCAGCAGTGAGTCGGACAGACAAGGCGGGGAGCTGTTTTTT	TRBJ2-2	-	-	TRBV6-1
CASGLVTSGRAYEQYF	TGTGCTAGTGGTTTGGTTACTAGCGGGAGGGCCTACGAGCAGTACTTC	TRBJ2-7	once	TRBD2	TRBV12-5
CASSPEGPAYEQYF	TGTGCCAGCAGCCCTGAGGGTCCTGCCTACGAGCAGTACTTC	TRBJ2-7	-	-	TRBV11-3
CASSIGRAEPQHF	TGTGCCAGTAGTATTGGCAGGGCAGAGCCCCAGCATTTT	TRBJ1-5	once	-	TRBV19
CASSQQGSEAFF	TGCGCCAGCAGCCAACAGGGGTCCGAAGCTTTCTTT	TRBJ1-1	-	-	TRBV4-3
CASSLFDPGSSGRRGTWYNEQFF	TGCGCCAGCAGCTTGTTCGACCCGGGATCTAGCGGGAGACGGGGGACTTGGTACAATGAGCAGTTCTTC	TRBJ2-1	-	TRBD2	TRBV5-1
CASSQGSNQPQHF	TGTGCCAGCAGCCAGGGGAGCAATCAGCCCCAGCATTTT	TRBJ1-5	-	-	TRBV7-3
CASSKVFVPGLGPYEQYF	TGTGCCAGCAGCAAAGTATTTGTTCCGGGACTAGGACCCTACGAGCAGTACTTC	TRBJ2-7	-	-	TRBV21-1
CASSPVRAGYQPQHF	TGTGCCAGCTCACCCGTCAGGGCTGGCTACCAGCCCCAGCATTTT	TRBJ1-5	-	-	TRBV18